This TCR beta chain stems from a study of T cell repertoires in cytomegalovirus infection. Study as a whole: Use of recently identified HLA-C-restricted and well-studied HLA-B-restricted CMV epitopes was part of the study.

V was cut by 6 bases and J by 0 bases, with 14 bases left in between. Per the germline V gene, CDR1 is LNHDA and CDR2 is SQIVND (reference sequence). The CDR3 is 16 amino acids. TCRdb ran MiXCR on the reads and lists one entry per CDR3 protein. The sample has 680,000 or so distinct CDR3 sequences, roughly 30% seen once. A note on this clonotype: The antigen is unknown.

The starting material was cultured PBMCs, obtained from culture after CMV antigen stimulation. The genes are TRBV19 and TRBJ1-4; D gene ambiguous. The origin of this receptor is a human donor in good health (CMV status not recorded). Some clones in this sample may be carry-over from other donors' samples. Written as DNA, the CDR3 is TGTGCCAGTAGGCGCCACCAGACTGCAACTAATGAAAAACTGTTTTTT. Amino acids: CASRRHQTATNEKLFF.